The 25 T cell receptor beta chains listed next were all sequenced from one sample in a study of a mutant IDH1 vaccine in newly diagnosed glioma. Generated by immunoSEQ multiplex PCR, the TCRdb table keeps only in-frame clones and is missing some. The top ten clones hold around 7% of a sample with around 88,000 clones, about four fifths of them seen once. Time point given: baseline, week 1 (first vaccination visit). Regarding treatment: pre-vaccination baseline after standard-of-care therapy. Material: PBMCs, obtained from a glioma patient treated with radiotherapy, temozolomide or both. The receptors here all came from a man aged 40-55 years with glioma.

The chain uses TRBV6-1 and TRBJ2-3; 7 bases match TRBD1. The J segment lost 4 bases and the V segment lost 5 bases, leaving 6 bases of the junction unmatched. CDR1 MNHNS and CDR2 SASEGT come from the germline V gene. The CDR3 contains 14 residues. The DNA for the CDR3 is TGTGCCAGCAGTCCCACAGGGGCCTCAGATACGCAGTATTTT. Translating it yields CASSPTGASDTQYF.

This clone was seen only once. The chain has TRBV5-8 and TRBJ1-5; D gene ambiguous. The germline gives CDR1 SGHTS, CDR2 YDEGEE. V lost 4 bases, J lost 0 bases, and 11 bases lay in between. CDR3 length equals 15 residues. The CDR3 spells CASSAGQRSNQPQHF. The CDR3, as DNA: TGTGCCAGCAGCGCTGGCCAGCGTAGCAATCAGCCCCAGCATTTT. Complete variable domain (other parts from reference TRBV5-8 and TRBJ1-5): EAGVTQSPTHLIKTRGQQATLRCSPISGHTSVYWYQQALGLGLQFLLWYDEGEERNRGNFPPRFSGRQFPNYSSELNVNALELEDSALYLCASSAGQRSNQPQHFGDGTRLSIL.

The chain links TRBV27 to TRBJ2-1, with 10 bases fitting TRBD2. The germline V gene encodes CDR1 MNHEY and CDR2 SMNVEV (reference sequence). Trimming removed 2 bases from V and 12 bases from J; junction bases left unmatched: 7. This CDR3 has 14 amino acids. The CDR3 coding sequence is TGTGCCAGCAGTTTAGAGGTGAGCGGGAGGGCGCAGTTCTTC. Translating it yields CASSLEVSGRAQFF.

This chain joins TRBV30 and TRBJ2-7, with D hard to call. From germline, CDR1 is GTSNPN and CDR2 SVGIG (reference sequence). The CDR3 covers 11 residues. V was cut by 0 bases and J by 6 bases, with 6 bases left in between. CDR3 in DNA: TGTGCCTGGAGTGTATTACGCGAGCAGTACTTC. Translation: CAWSVLREQYF.

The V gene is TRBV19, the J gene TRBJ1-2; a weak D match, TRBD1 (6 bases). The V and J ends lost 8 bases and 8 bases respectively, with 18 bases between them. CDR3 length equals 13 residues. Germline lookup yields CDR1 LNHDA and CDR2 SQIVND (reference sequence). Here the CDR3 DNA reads TGTGCCAGTCGACAGGTCGGAGGCGGGGGCTACACCTTC. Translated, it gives CASRQVGGGGYTF.

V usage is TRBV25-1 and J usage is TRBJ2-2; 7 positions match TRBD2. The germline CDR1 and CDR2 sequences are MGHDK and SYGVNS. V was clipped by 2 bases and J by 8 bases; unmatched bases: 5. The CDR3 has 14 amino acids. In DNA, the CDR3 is TGTGCCAGCAGTGAAGCGGGGAGGGCTGGGGAGCTGTTTTTT. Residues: CASSEAGRAGELFF.

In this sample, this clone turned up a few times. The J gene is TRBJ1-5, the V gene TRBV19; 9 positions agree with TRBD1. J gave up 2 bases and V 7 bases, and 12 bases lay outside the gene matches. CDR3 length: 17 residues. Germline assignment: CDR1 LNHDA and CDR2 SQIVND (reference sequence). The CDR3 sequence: CASIPGQGPRGNQPQHF. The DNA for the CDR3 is TGTGCCAGTATCCCCGGACAGGGGCCAAGGGGCAATCAGCCCCAGCATTTT.

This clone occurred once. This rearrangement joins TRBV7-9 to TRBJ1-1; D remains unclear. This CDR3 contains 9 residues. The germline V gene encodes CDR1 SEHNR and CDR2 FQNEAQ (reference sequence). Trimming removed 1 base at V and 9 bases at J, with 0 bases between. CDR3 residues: CASSLEAFF. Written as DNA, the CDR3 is TGTGCCAGCAGCTTAGAAGCTTTCTTT.

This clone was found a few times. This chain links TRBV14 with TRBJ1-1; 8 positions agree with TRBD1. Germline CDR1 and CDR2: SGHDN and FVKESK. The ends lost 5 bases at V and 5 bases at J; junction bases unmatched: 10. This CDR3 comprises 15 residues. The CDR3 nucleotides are TGTGCCAGCAGCGGGAGGACAGGGCGGTATACTGAAGCTTTCTTT. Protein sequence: CASSGRTGRYTEAFF.

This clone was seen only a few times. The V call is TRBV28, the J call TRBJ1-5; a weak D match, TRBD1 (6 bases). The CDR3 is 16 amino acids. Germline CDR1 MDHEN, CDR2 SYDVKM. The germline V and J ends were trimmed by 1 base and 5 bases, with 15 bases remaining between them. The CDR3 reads CASSLLGGLWDQPQHF. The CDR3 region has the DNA TGTGCCAGCAGTTTATTGGGGGGCCTCTGGGATCAGCCCCAGCATTTT.

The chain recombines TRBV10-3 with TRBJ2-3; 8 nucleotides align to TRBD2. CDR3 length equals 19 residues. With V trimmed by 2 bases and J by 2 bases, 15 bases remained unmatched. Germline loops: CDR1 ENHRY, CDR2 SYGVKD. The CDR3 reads CAISEPPLPGGGNTDTQYF. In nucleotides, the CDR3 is TGTGCCATCAGTGAGCCCCCCTTGCCGGGAGGGGGTAACACAGATACGCAGTATTTT.

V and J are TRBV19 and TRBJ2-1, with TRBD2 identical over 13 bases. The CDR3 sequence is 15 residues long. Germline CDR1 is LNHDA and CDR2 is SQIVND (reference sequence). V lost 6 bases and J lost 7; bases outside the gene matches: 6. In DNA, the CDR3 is TGTGCCAGTAGCGCCGGGACTAGCGGGAAAAATGAGCAGTTCTTC. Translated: CASSAGTSGKNEQFF.

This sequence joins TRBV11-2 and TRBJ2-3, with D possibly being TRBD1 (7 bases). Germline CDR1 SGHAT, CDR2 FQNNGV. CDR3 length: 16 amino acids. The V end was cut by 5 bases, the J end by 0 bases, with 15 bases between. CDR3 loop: CASSARQGGSTDTQYF. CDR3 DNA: TGTGCCAGCAGCGCCAGACAGGGAGGTAGCACAGATACGCAGTATTTT. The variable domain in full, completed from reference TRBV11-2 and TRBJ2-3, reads EAGVAQSPRYKIIEKRQSVAFWCNPISGHATLYWYQQILGQGPKLLIQFQNNGVVDDSQLPKDRFSAERLKGVDSTLKIQPAKLEDSAVYLCASSARQGGSTDTQYFGPGTRLTVL.

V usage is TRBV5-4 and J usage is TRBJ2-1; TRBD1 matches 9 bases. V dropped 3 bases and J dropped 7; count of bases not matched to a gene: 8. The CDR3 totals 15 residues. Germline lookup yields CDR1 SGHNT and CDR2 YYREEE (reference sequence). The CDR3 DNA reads TGTGCCAGCAGCTCTGGGACAGGGACGTGGAATGAGCAGTTCTTC. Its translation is CASSSGTGTWNEQFF.

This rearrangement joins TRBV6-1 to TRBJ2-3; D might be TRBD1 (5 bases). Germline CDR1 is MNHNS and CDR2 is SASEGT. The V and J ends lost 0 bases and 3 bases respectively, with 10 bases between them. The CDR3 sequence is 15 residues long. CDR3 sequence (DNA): TGTGCCAGCAGTGAAGCGGGGCTAGGAACAGATACGCAGTATTTT. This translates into CASSEAGLGTDTQYF.

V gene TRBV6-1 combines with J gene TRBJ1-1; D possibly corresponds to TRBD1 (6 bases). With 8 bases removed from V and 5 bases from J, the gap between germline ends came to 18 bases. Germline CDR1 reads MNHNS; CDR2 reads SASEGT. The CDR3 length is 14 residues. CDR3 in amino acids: CASLLQGVSTEAFF. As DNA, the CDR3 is TGTGCCAGCCTACTACAGGGTGTGAGTACTGAAGCTTTCTTT.

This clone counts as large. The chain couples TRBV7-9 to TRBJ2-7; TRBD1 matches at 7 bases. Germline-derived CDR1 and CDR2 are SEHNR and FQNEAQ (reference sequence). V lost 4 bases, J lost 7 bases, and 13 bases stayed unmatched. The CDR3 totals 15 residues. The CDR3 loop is CASSSTGPGFKEQYF. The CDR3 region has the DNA TGTGCCAGCAGCTCGACAGGGCCTGGATTTAAAGAGCAGTACTTC.

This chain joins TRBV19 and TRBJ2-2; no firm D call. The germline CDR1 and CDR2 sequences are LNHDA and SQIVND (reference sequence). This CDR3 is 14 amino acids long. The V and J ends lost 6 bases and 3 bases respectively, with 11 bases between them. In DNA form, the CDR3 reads TGTGCCAGTAGCCCCCCAATAGACACCGGGGAGCTGTTTTTT. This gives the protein CASSPPIDTGELFF.

DNA of the CDR3: TGTGCCAGCAGCTTGTCCGGACGGAGCTCCTACGAGCAGTACTTC. Translating gives CASSLSGRSSYEQYF. This chain uses TRBV5-4 with TRBJ2-7; no firm D call. CDR1 and CDR2 (germline): SGHNT, YYREEE (reference sequence). The V end was cut by 1 base, the J end by 0 bases, with 11 bases between. This CDR3 has 15 amino acids.

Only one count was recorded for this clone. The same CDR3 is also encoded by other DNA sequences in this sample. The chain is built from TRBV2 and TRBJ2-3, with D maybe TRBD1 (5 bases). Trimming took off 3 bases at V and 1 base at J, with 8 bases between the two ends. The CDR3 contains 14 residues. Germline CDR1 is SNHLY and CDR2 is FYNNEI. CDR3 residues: CASSDLQGTDTQYF. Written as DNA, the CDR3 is TGTGCCAGCAGTGACCTACAGGGCACAGATACGCAGTATTTT.

CDR3: CASSIGQSSYEQYF. CDR3 nucleotide sequence: TGTGCCAGCAGCATCGGACAGAGCTCCTACGAGCAGTACTTC. The gene calls are TRBV11-2 and TRBJ2-7; D might be TRBD1 (6 bases). Germline lookup yields CDR1 SGHAT and CDR2 FQNNGV. V lost 5 bases, J lost 0 bases, and 11 bases lay in between. This CDR3 has 14 residues.

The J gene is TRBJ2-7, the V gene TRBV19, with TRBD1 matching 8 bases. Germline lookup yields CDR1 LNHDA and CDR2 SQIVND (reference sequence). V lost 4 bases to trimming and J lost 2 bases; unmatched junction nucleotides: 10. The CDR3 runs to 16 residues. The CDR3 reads CASSRPMAGGPYEQYF. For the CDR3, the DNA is TGTGCCAGTAGTAGGCCAATGGCAGGGGGCCCCTACGAGCAGTACTTC.

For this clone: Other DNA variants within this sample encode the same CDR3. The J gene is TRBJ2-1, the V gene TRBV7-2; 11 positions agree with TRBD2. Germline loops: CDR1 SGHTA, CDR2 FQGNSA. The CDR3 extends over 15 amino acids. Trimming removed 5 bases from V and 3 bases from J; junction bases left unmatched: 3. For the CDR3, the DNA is TGTGCCAGCAGCCTGACTAGCGGGGTCTACAATGAGCAGTTCTTC. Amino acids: CASSLTSGVYNEQFF.

The CDR3, as DNA: TGTGCCAGCAGTGAAGGGATTGCGGGTCCCTACGAGCAGTACTTC. Amino acid sequence: CASSEGIAGPYEQYF. The J gene is TRBJ2-7, the V gene TRBV6-4, with a tentative D call TRBD2 (5 bases). With 3 bases removed from V and 2 bases from J, the gap between germline ends came to 14 bases. Germline-derived CDR1 and CDR2 are MRHNA and SNTAGT. There are 15 residues in the CDR3.

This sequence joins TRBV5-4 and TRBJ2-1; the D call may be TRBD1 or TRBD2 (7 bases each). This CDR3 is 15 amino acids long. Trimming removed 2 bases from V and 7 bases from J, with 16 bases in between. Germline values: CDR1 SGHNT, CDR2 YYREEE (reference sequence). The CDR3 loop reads CASSLNRQGGNEQFF. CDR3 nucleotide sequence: TGTGCCAGCAGCTTAAACAGGCAGGGGGGGAATGAGCAGTTCTTC.